This TCR beta chain was found in a study of cytomegalovirus exposure and HLA in healthy donors. PCR amplification relied on 60 Vbeta primers (plus 13 Jbeta primers). TCRdb's copy holds only in-frame clones and misses some; the assay was immunoSEQ multiplex PCR. The table includes about 130,000 clones, around four fifths detected once. With 2 bases clipped from V and 5 bases from J, the junction kept 2 bases outside the gene matches. This CDR3 comprises 14 residues. Germline loops: CDR1 MGHDK, CDR2 SYGVNS. The source of this sequence is a boy aged 5 to 17 in good health and CMV-seronegative. This chain links TRBV25-1 with TRBJ1-5; 8 nucleotides match TRBD1. Source material: PBMCs. In DNA form, the CDR3 reads TGTGCCAGCAGTGAAGGGACAGGTCATCAGCCCCAGCATTTT. Amino acid sequence: CASSEGTGHQPQHF.